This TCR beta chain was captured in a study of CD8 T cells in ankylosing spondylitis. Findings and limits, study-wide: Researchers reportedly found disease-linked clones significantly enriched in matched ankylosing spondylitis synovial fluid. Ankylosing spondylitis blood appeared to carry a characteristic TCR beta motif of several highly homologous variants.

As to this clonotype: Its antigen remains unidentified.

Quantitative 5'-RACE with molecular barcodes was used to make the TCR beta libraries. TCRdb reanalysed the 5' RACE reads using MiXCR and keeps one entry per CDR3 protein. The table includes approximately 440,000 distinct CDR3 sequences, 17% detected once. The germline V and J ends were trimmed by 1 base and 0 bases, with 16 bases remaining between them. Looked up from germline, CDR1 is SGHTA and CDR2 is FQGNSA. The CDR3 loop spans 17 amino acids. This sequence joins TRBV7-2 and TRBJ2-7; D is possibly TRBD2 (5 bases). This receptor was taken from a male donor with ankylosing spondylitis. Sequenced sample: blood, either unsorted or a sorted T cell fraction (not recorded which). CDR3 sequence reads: CASSLGSLGLASYEQYF. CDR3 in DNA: TGTGCCAGCAGCTTAGGCAGCCTAGGACTTGCCTCCTACGAGCAGTACTTC.